This T cell receptor (beta chain) was sequenced during a study of cytomegalovirus exposure and HLA in healthy donors (TCRdb year 2017). About the full investigation: An earlier analysis of several hundred of the donors reported roughly 300 Gb of sequence data and 95 million to 140 million unique TCR beta sequences obtained from roughly 180 million T cells. HLA typing included class I and class II loci at four-digit resolution. Of the roughly 400 genotyped donors, less than 85% were placed in the genetic ancestry cluster associated with self-reported Caucasian donors. The study was designed to test whether signatures of past pathogen exposure could be identified by cataloging public T cell receptors. The study profiled the T cell repertoires of 500 to 800 subjects by immunosequencing and related them to cytomegalovirus serostatus. Rather than drawing on any new phenotypic data, the later analysis identified candidate immune exposures from TCR beta sequences and the way those sequences occurred across donors. A separate validation cohort of roughly 130 different subjects was used in addition to the roughly 670-subject first cohort. To predict cytomegalovirus infection status, the study brought together high-throughput TCR immunosequencing, statistical association of individual TCRs with disease status, and machine learning. All discovery cohort repertoires had been generated using a single sequencing platform. Roughly 300 gigabases of sequencing data and 70 million to 85 million unique TCR sequences were included in an early release covering roughly 600 HLA-typed donors. Because of strong linkage in the cohort, roughly five DR-DQ haplotypes were treated as single units for association and clustering. Alongside the repertoire data, information on donor age, sex, ethnicity and CMV serostatus was compiled. Typing coverage varied by locus: 629-630 donors for A, B, C, DRB1 and DQB1; approximately 560 for DQA1; some 610 for DPA1; approximately 470 for DPB1. A later analysis re-examined previously published TCR beta repertoires from about 670 donors and added high-resolution HLA genotyping to investigate patterns of TCR occurrence. A later genetic analysis used genome-wide SNP genotypes for about 65% of the 666 donors, treating that subset as a discovery cohort. An earlier analysis of roughly 600 of the donors used high-throughput TCR beta sequencing to judge whether each TCR beta V gene segment behaved as functional or pseudogenic. On average, about 200,000 unique TCR beta nucleotide sequences were sequenced per donor among more than 350 genotyped donors of the cohort, with roughly 19% of those sequences being non-productive.

To note about this clone: It has no known antigen specificity. Base qualities were left out, and no much larger clone turns up one base away.

Findings and caveats that apply to the study as a whole: While some public TCRs were present in many individuals, most TCR sequences turned up only very rarely across donors. Because counts were too low, seventeen rarely observed V segments, including chromosome 9 orphons, were excluded from the earlier analysis of several hundred of the donors. Compared with equally common non-associated chains, HLA-associated TCR beta chains in a later analysis were more clonally expanded and had lower generation probabilities. Immune exposure information for the cohort was limited to CMV serostatus. Because HLA typing was missing for some donors at each locus, association tests included only the typed subset. In this cohort, only TCR beta chains were sequenced, and detectable features were limited by the absence of alpha or paired-chain data. An earlier analysis of approximately 600 of the donors showed that most TCR beta V segments appeared in productive rearrangements either about 90% or about 30% of the time, which broadly matched IMGT annotations. Linkage disequilibrium might explain the correlated functional status among segregating V segments, but an unknown experimental factor could not be ruled out. A few of the identified cytomegalovirus-associated TCR beta chains were confirmed in vitro to be specific for cytomegalovirus antigens. In a later genetic analysis, fewer N-insertions in productive TCRs were reported among donors in an Asian-associated ancestry cluster than the roughly 700-donor mean. A later analysis associated roughly 17,000 TCR beta sequences with specific HLA alleles at a false discovery rate of 0.05. A further reported finding was that TCR beta sequences accurately predicted the HLA-A and HLA-B alleles for most subjects in the first cohort. A later analysis reported that several top co-occurrence clusters appeared linked to parvovirus B19, influenza, CMV and Epstein-Barr virus. When HLA alleles, especially DR and DQ, strongly co-occurred, attributing TCR associations to individual alleles was difficult. Some IMGT-functional V segments, including TRBV6-2 and TRBV6-3, could not be told apart with the 87-base-pair reads, so those segments were excluded. In a later analysis, the rate of TCR association differed among HLA loci, with DRB1 alleles having the most associated TCRs and HLA-C alleles having the fewest. A cluster of highly shared sequence variants was judged likely to represent a technical artifact of the sequencing pipeline. Presence/absence analyses assumed roughly uniform sequencing depth across donors, an assumption that may not hold. V-gene and J-gene trimming of TCR beta chains was associated with a missense DCLRE1C variant in a later genetic analysis, and the association was replicated in an independent cohort. In the study, 150 to 200 TCR beta chains were listed as associated with cytomegalovirus. Most CMV-associated TCR beta chains appeared to be HLA-restricted in a later analysis, and the HLA associations seemed to be driven largely by CMV exposure. It was suggested by the authors that the approach could potentially be generalized to other disease states and immunological phenotypes. The classifier was reported to diagnose cytomegalovirus status with high specificity and sensitivity in both the original cohort and the validation cohort.

The cohort comprised 666 healthy bone marrow donors. Cohort members were all nominally healthy when sampled, although unrecorded immune exposures were likely present. CMV serostatus was recorded as positive for some 300 and negative for 352 of the 666 cohort members, whereas no CMV serostatus was recorded for the donor in question. A peripheral blood sample was collected from each donor, and TCR beta sequencing was performed on peripheral blood mononuclear cells. Genomic DNA was extracted from the blood cell samples with the Qiagen DNeasy Blood Extraction Kit. Receptor libraries were prepared by the immunoSEQ multiplex PCR assay. The multiplex PCR relied on a mix of 60 forward primers for TCR Vbeta segments and 13 reverse primers for TCR Jbeta segments. The CDR3 region of rearranged TCR beta genes was amplified from genomic DNA with a multiplex PCR assay. The amplified TCR beta libraries were sequenced on the Illumina HiSeq System as 87-base-pair reads. The study's own analysis went as follows. A later analysis counted about 80 million unique TCR beta chains across the 600 to 850 repertoires, and some 11 million of these chains were shared by at least two donors. Raw reads were error-corrected and collapsed into unique sequences with a nearest-neighbor algorithm that merged closely related sequences to remove PCR and sequencing errors. Alignment of CDR3 sequences to IMGT reference sequences was used to assign V, D and J gene segments. For a sequence to be retained, a match of at least six nucleotides was required to both a V gene segment and a J gene segment. Rearrangements were called productive when the CDR3 lacked stop codons and stayed in frame with V and J; all others were non-productive. Following IMGT convention, CDR3 was defined as the stretch from the second conserved V-encoded cysteine to the conserved J-encoded phenylalanine. The earlier analysis of 450 to 750 of the donors excluded any sequence lacking an unambiguous match to a single V gene segment. In an earlier analysis of approximately 560 of the donors, a V segment was called functional when productive rearrangements were above 56.7%, and segregating when the standard deviation between donors exceeded 5%. A statistical classification framework was built for diagnosing cytomegalovirus status from the catalog of TCR beta chain sequences. In a later analysis, TCR nucleotide sequences were compared against IMGT/GENE-DB human TR gene sequences so that V and J genes could be assigned. In a later analysis, CDR3 sequences and most-parsimonious VDJ recombination scenarios were assigned using the TCRdist pipeline. In a later analysis, each TCR beta chain was defined by its CDR3 amino acid sequence together with its V-gene family, and reads without a unique V-gene family were excluded. To address suspected cross-contamination and a sequencing artifact, a later analysis removed approximately 600 highly shared, low-generation-probability nucleotide sequences. In a later analysis, a clonal expansion index was calculated for each public chain from normalized within-repertoire ranks of inferred template counts. In a later analysis, generation probabilities were computed using a VDJ recombination model fitted to out-of-frame rearrangements, and the results were checked against IGoR. A later analysis scored TCR-TCR, TCR-HLA and TCR-CMV co-occurrence with hypergeometric tests, applying a repertoire-size bias correction to TCR pairs. A later analysis estimated false discovery rates by permuting HLA or CMV assignments 20 times. In a later analysis, co-occurring TCRs were grouped using DBSCAN, with TCRdist sequence similarity added in when clustering inside HLA-allele-positive subsets. Repertoires with fewer than 30,000 or more than 120,000 public chains, plus five repertoires with anomalous nucleotide sharing, were excluded from co-occurrence clustering. Not all clones reach the TCRdb copy of this immuneACCESS table, which keeps in-frame sequences only. Checked studies attribute under half of the gap to unresolved V genes and leave the rest unexplained. That table is the source of V, J and clone size, and D and trimming were worked out from the DNA. The sample table lists over 200,000 clones, more than 75% of them with a count of one. The ten largest make up about 1.2% of the sample.

CDR1 MDHEN and CDR2 SYDVKM are derived from the germline V gene. CDR3 length: 15 amino acids, cysteine to phenylalanine. Only CDR3 DNA remains: 45 bases, in frame from the first base. Compared with germline, V lacks 6 bases and J lacks 3 bases; bases without a gene match: 7. Sequences were obtained from PBMCs. The rearranged chain carries TRBV28 and TRBJ2-1; 8 junctional bases match TRBD1. This sequence was found in a human donor in good health. The DNA sequence reads TGTGCCAGCAGCCCAGGGGGCGCGGGCTACAATGAGCAGTTCTTC. Translated, it reads CASSPGGAGYNEQFF.